These 10 T cell receptor beta chains originate from one sample sequenced in a study of blood T cell repertoires in COVID-19. TCRdb keeps only in-frame clones here, not all; method: immunoSEQ multiplex PCR. This table holds some 120,000 clones, around 78% found once. The sequenced sample was peripheral blood. Source of these receptors: a human donor in a cohort sampled during active COVID-19.

The chain employs TRBV18 and TRBJ1-4; D uncertain. Trimming stripped 2 bases from V and 10 bases from J, with 8 bases between. This CDR3 has 12 amino acids. Germline V gene lookup returns CDR1 KGHSH and CDR2 LQKENI. The CDR3: CASSPATGKLFF. The CDR3 region has the DNA TGTGCCAGCTCACCAGCAACGGGAAAACTGTTTTTT. Complete variable domain (other parts from reference TRBV18 and TRBJ1-4): NAGVMQNPRHLVRRRGQEARLRCSPMKGHSHVYWYRQLPEEGLKFMVYLQKENIIDESGMPKERFSAEFPKEGPSILRIQQVVRGDSAAYFCASSPATGKLFFGSGTQLSVL.

The chain has TRBV30 and TRBJ1-1, with D possibly matching TRBD1 (6 bases). V was cut by 3 bases and J by 1 base, with 9 bases left in between. This CDR3 has 13 residues. The germline CDR1 and CDR2 sequences are GTSNPN and SVGIG (reference sequence). CDR3 region: CAWRRGGNTEAFF. The CDR3 DNA follows: TGTGCCTGGAGGAGGGGGGGGAACACTGAAGCTTTCTTT.

This chain joins TRBV4-1 and TRBJ2-7; D is perhaps TRBD2 (6 bases). The CDR3 has 16 residues. Germline V gene data show CDR1 as MGHRA and CDR2 as YSYEKL. V shed 1 base and J shed 7 bases, with 20 bases lying between them. The CDR3 region has the DNA TGCGCCAGCAGCCAAGGCTCAGTGCCTACGGGAGAGGAGCAGTACTTC. This encodes CASSQGSVPTGEEQYF.

The gene calls are TRBV28 and TRBJ1-2; 9 positions agree with TRBD1. CDR1 MDHEN and CDR2 SYDVKM come from the germline V gene. This CDR3 comprises 12 residues. The J segment lost 8 bases and the V segment lost 10 bases, leaving 8 bases of the junction unmatched. CDR3 protein: CATWDRVEGYTF. The CDR3 DNA sequence: TGTGCCACCTGGGACAGGGTCGAAGGCTACACCTTC.

This clone was detected only a few times. The V and J genes are TRBV9 and TRBJ1-1; D is unclear. The V gene's germline CDR1 is SGDLS and CDR2 YYNGEE. V lost 0 bases and J lost 9, with 15 bases in between. The CDR3 spans 14 residues. The DNA of the CDR3 is TGTGCCAGCAGCGTAGGGACGGCCGGGGTACAAGCTTTCTTT. This gives the protein CASSVGTAGVQAFF.

As for this clone: A read error may produce the germline difference seen at one junction end. The chain recombines TRBV3-1 (or the pseudogene TRBV3-2) with TRBJ1-1; D is perhaps TRBD1 (6 bases). Germline V gives CDR1 LGHDT, CDR2 YNNKEL (reference sequence). This CDR3 comprises 12 residues. CDR3 DNA sequence: TGTGCCAGCAGCCGGCTACTCCGGGACAAGCTATTT. Protein product: CASSRLLRDKLF.

This chain uses TRBV5-1 with TRBJ2-5; weak D call: TRBD2 (5 bases). V shed 0 bases and J shed 5 bases, with 11 bases lying between them. Germline V gene lookup returns CDR1 SGHRS and CDR2 YFSETQ. This CDR3 comprises 14 residues. This chain's CDR3 is CASSLDRSGETQYF. The CDR3 nucleotides read TGCGCCAGCAGCTTGGACCGATCGGGGGAGACCCAGTACTTC.

The chain couples TRBV5-1 to TRBJ2-3, with 9 bases matching TRBD1. Germline-derived CDR1 and CDR2 are SGHRS and YFSETQ. This CDR3 comprises 14 residues. V shed 3 bases and J 4 bases; nucleotides not matched to a gene: 3. The CDR3 DNA follows: TGCGCCAGCAGCTCTCGGACAGGGGCAGATACGCAGTATTTT. This encodes CASSSRTGADTQYF.

The chain joins TRBV28 to TRBJ1-1; 7 bases agree with TRBD1. Germline-derived CDR1 and CDR2 are MDHEN and SYDVKM. The trim removed 6 bases at V and 1 base at J, leaving 14 bases unmatched. The CDR3 spans 17 residues. CDR3 sequence: CASSYVTGASPNTEAFF. The CDR3 DNA is TGTGCCAGCAGCTATGTAACAGGGGCCTCACCGAACACTGAAGCTTTCTTT.

This chain links TRBV6-6 with TRBJ2-6, with a tentative D call TRBD2 (5 bases). Trimming left V 6 bases short and J 2 bases short, with 8 bases between. The CDR3 extends over 14 amino acids. Germline CDR1 reads MNHNY; CDR2 reads SVGAGI (reference sequence). CDR3 amino acids: CASSKEAGANVLTF. The CDR3 coding sequence is TGTGCCAGCAGCAAGGAGGCTGGGGCCAACGTCCTGACTTTC.